Shown below are 3 T cell receptor beta chains from a single sample sequenced in a study of T cells after yellow fever vaccination. TCRdb reanalysed the 5' RACE reads using MiXCR and keeps one entry per CDR3 protein. The repertoire holds under 600,000 distinct CDR3 sequences, with about a fifth as singletons. The source was PBMCs, collected more than 20 days after the first yellow fever vaccination. These receptors all come from a man aged 18 to 30 who received the YFV17D yellow fever vaccine.

This clonotype showed up just a few times. V and J are TRBV13 and TRBJ2-4; 8 bases are shared with TRBD2. J lost 8 bases, V lost 0 bases, and 12 bases had no gene match. Germline V gives CDR1 PRHDT, CDR2 FYEKMQ (reference sequence). This CDR3 is built from 17 residues. The DNA of the CDR3 is TGTGCCAGCAGCTTAGGCCCACGGGGGGGCCCTATCGACATTCAGTACTTC. Encoded protein: CASSLGPRGGPIDIQYF.

The chain employs TRBV20-1 and TRBJ1-5; 9 nucleotides line up with TRBD1. Germline V gene lookup returns CDR1 DFQATT and CDR2 SNEGSKA (reference sequence). The CDR3 extends over 14 amino acids. The V segment lost 2 bases and the J segment 7 bases; nucleotides outside the gene matches: 6. CDR3: CSARSPTGGQPQHF. The CDR3 coding sequence is TGCAGTGCTAGATCCCCGACAGGGGGGCAGCCCCAGCATTTT.

This clonotype occurred a few times. The rearrangement joins TRBV6-6 to TRBJ1-2; D not certain. The CDR3 runs to 10 residues. Deletions cut 8 bases from V and 8 bases from J, with 9 bases between. CDR1 and CDR2 (germline): MNHNY, SVGAGI (reference sequence). The CDR3: CASVGGGYTF. CDR3 sequence (DNA): TGTGCCAGCGTGGGAGGAGGCTACACCTTC.